The entry below describes one TCR beta chain. Its antigen is not known. TCRdb's table, derived via immunoSEQ multiplex PCR, lists solely in-frame clones and lacks some. Of more than 95,000 clones in the sample, 80% to 90% were seen once. The data were taken from a study of T cell responses to AZD1222 COVID-19 vaccine. Broader study findings: Increased Spike-specific TCR breadth and depth were observed after two AZD1222 doses. There were vaccine-associated CD4 TCRs across spike, dominant at 160-218 and 743-854.

The ends were cut back, 3 bases at V and 6 bases at J, with 17 bases in the middle. Germline V gene lookup returns CDR1 GTSNPN and CDR2 SVGIG (reference sequence). There are 14 residues in the CDR3. The chain is built from TRBV30 and TRBJ1-2; unclear D gene. Sequencing was performed on peripheral blood, taken on day 0 of AZD1222 vaccination. The TCR comes from an adult in good health. CDR3 region: CAWRPTGGSDGYTF. CDR3 DNA sequence: TGTGCCTGGAGACCGACCGGAGGGTCCGATGGCTACACCTTC.